The 29 T cell receptor beta chains below were found in one sample sequenced in a study of technical replicates of blood from several donors. Using immunoSEQ multiplex PCR, the repertoire was profiled, and TCRdb retains in-frame clones only, with some absent. The table has about 14,000 clones, around four fifths seen once. The source material was PBMCs. Receptors originate from a human donor in good health.

The chain links TRBV10-3 to TRBJ2-7; TRBD2 matches 10 bases. Germline lookup yields CDR1 ENHRY and CDR2 SYGVKD. V lost 2 bases and J lost 2; bases outside the gene matches: 3. CDR3 size: 15 residues. CDR3 amino acids: CAISEPGLATYEQYF. In DNA, the CDR3 is TGTGCCATCAGTGAGCCGGGACTAGCGACCTACGAGCAGTACTTC.

V and J are TRBV27 and TRBJ2-3; D is ambiguous. The CDR3 totals 13 residues. CDR1 is MNHEY and CDR2 is SMNVEV in the germline V gene (reference sequence). V lost 2 bases, J lost 6 bases, and 9 bases lay in between. Written as DNA, the CDR3 is TGTGCCAGCAGTTTAGTAGCTGGGGATACGCAGTATTTT. Translating it yields CASSLVAGDTQYF.

The chain has TRBV18 and TRBJ2-3, with 13 bases fitting TRBD2. The germline V gene has CDR1 KGHSH and CDR2 LQKENI. This CDR3 is built from 19 residues. V lost 0 bases, J lost 4 bases, and 10 bases stayed unmatched. The CDR3 protein is CASSPPSLLAGGTADTQYF. CDR3 coding DNA: TGTGCCAGCTCACCACCTTCTCTACTAGCGGGAGGGACAGCAGATACGCAGTATTTT.

V and J are TRBV9 and TRBJ2-7; a weak D match, TRBD2 (6 bases). CDR3 length: 15 amino acids. The V and J ends lost 0 bases and 0 bases respectively, with 10 bases between them. The germline V gene encodes CDR1 SGDLS and CDR2 YYNGEE. CDR3 coding DNA: TGTGCCAGCAGCGTAGGGGACTCCTACTCCTACGAGCAGTACTTC. Translated: CASSVGDSYSYEQYF.

The gene calls are TRBV19 and TRBJ2-6; 8 bases are a match to TRBD2. CDR3 length equals 14 residues. CDR1 and CDR2 from the germline V gene are LNHDA and SQIVND (reference sequence). The trim removed 7 bases at V and 4 bases at J, leaving 3 bases unmatched. This CDR3 is CASNRGGGANVLTF. The CDR3 nucleotides read TGTGCCAGTAACCGGGGGGGAGGGGCCAACGTCCTGACTTTC.

A few counts support this clone. J is TRBJ2-1 and V is TRBV30; 7 bases fit TRBD1. V dropped 1 base and J dropped 5; count of bases not matched to a gene: 8. The CDR3 contains 15 residues. The germline V gene has CDR1 GTSNPN and CDR2 SVGIG (reference sequence). Written as DNA, the CDR3 is TGTGCCTGGAGTGCCCCCGGGACAGCGAACAATGAGCAGTTCTTC. This gives the protein CAWSAPGTANNEQFF.

The CDR3 region is CASSVGPPSSVGNEQFF. DNA of the CDR3: TGTGCCAGCAGCGTAGGGCCCCCGTCTAGCGTGGGCAATGAGCAGTTCTTC. The gene calls are TRBV9 and TRBJ2-1, with a possible D match to TRBD2 (6 bases). Germline CDR1 SGDLS, CDR2 YYNGEE. The CDR3 totals 17 residues. V lost 0 bases, J lost 6 bases, and 19 bases lay in between.

The V gene is TRBV6-4, the J gene TRBJ2-1, with 8 bases lining up with TRBD2. The CDR3 has 15 amino acids. Germline CDR1 is MRHNA and CDR2 is SNTAGT. Trimming at V came to 2 bases and at J to 0 bases, leaving 0 bases not matched to a gene. This CDR3 is CASSDTSGSYNEQFF. DNA of the CDR3: TGTGCCAGCAGTGACACTAGCGGCTCCTACAATGAGCAGTTCTTC.

This chain joins TRBV28 and TRBJ2-7, with TRBD2 matching 10 bases. The junction had 15 bases not matched to a gene; V was cut back by 6 bases and J by 4 bases. CDR1 is MDHEN, CDR2 SYDVKM, per germline. The CDR3 sequence is 17 residues long. The CDR3 DNA sequence: TGTGCCAGCAGCATCCACCCCTCTAGCGGGAGACGGTACGAGCAGTACTTC. Translating it yields CASSIHPSSGRRYEQYF.

The V and J genes are TRBV5-1 and TRBJ2-5; 15 bases fit TRBD2. CDR1 is SGHRS, CDR2 YFSETQ, per germline. The CDR3 runs 17 residues. V dropped 2 bases and J dropped 4; count of bases not matched to a gene: 6. CDR3 residues: CASSFRTSGRAGETQYF. The CDR3 bases are TGCGCCAGCAGCTTCAGGACTAGCGGGAGGGCCGGAGAGACCCAGTACTTC.

This chain uses TRBV10-2 with TRBJ2-2; 7 nucleotides agree with TRBD2. This CDR3 region has 17 residues. Germline trimming cut 3 bases from V and 6 bases from J; bases unmatched to any gene: 13. Looked up from germline, CDR1 is WSHSY and CDR2 is SAAADI. The CDR3 loop is CASSDRSIAGPAGELFF. The CDR3 DNA sequence: TGCGCCAGCAGTGATAGGTCGATAGCGGGCCCGGCCGGGGAGCTGTTTTTT.

V is TRBV30 and J is TRBJ1-2; D remains unclear. CDR1 is GTSNPN and CDR2 is SVGIG in the germline V gene (reference sequence). The CDR3 length is 8 residues. V was pared by 6 bases and J by 6 bases, with 2 bases between. In DNA form, the CDR3 reads TGTGCCTGTAATGGCTACACCTTC. Residues: CACNGYTF.

CDR3 DNA sequence: TGTGCCAGCAGTGAAACCCGGAGCTCCTACAATGAGCAGTTCTTC. Protein: CASSETRSSYNEQFF. The chain is built from TRBV25-1 and TRBJ2-1; D uncertain. This CDR3 region has 15 residues. From germline, CDR1 is MGHDK and CDR2 SYGVNS. V was clipped by 2 bases and J by 0 bases, with 8 bases between them.

This chain uses TRBV21-1 with TRBJ2-5; whether TRBD2, the table's D call, matches the DNA was not checked. TRBV21-1 represents a pseudogene. This CDR3 region has 15 residues. The CDR3 loop reads CASSSTRLMSETQYF. The CDR3 bases are TGTGCCAGCAGCTCGACTAGATTGATGAGTGAGACCCAGTACTTC.

The gene calls are TRBV28 and TRBJ2-7; 7 bases align to TRBD2. The germline gives CDR1 MDHEN, CDR2 SYDVKM. V trimming: 6 bases; J trimming: 11 bases; junction bases outside the gene matches: 19. The CDR3 consists of 15 residues. The CDR3 reads CASRPTGTMGKWEYF. CDR3 nucleotides: TGTGCCAGCAGGCCTACCGGGACTATGGGCAAGTGGGAGTACTTC.

This sequence joins TRBV28 and TRBJ2-7; perhaps TRBD1 as D (5 bases). Per germline, CDR1 MDHEN and CDR2 SYDVKM. The CDR3 length is 13 residues. V lost 7 bases and J lost 2, with 12 bases in between. For the CDR3, the DNA is TGTGCCAGCACGCCAGGGATAGCCTACGAGCAGTACTTC. Its protein is CASTPGIAYEQYF.

CDR3: CASSERWTPTDTQYF. The DNA of the CDR3 is TGTGCCAGCAGTGAACGATGGACACCCACAGATACGCAGTATTTT. V is TRBV2 and J is TRBJ2-3; D possibly corresponds to TRBD1 (5 bases). The CDR3 is made up of 15 amino acids. V shed 2 bases and J shed 2 bases, with 11 bases lying between them. In germline, CDR1 is SNHLY, CDR2 FYNNEI.

This rearrangement joins TRBV5-4 to TRBJ2-5; no reliable D call. The CDR3 covers 13 residues. Trimming stripped 0 bases from V and 5 bases from J, with 8 bases between. Per the germline V gene, CDR1 is SGHNT and CDR2 is YYREEE (reference sequence). CDR3 in amino acids: CASSLGVGETQYF. CDR3 bases: TGTGCCAGCAGCTTGGGGGTCGGGGAGACCCAGTACTTC.

The chain joins TRBV5-1 to TRBJ2-1; 9 nucleotides match TRBD2. This CDR3 is built from 14 residues. The junction had 0 bases not matched to a gene; V was cut back by 2 bases and J by 3 bases. Germline V gives CDR1 SGHRS, CDR2 YFSETQ. CDR3 protein: CASSFSGSYNEQFF. DNA of the CDR3: TGCGCCAGCAGCTTTAGCGGGAGCTACAATGAGCAGTTCTTC.

The V gene is TRBV7-9, the J gene TRBJ1-2; D is perhaps TRBD1 (6 bases). CDR1 and CDR2 from the germline V gene are SEHNR and FQNEAQ (reference sequence). Trimming stripped 4 bases from V and 5 bases from J, with 29 bases between. This CDR3 is built from 19 residues. CDR3 amino acids: CASSSGLGNRDTGKYGYTF. The CDR3 DNA sequence: TGTGCCAGCAGCTCAGGCCTCGGTAATAGGGACACCGGGAAATATGGCTACACCTTC. The full variable domain, its missing parts supplied by reference TRBV7-9 and TRBJ1-2, is DTGVSQNPRHKITKRGQNVTFRCDPISEHNRLYWYRQTLGQGPEFLTYFQNEAQLEKSRLLSDRFSAERPKGSFSTLEIQRTEQGDSAMYLCASSSGLGNRDTGKYGYTFGSGTRLTVV.

The chain carries TRBV6-1 and TRBJ1-1; D remains unclear. The ends were cut back, 2 bases at V and 7 bases at J, with 11 bases in the middle. CDR3 length equals 13 residues. Germline V gives CDR1 MNHNS, CDR2 SASEGT. Written as DNA, the CDR3 is TGTGCCAGCAGTGAAAATCCGGGTAATGAAGCTTTCTTT. The encoded protein is CASSENPGNEAFF.

The chain links TRBV27 to TRBJ2-1; no definite D call. This CDR3 region has 15 residues. Germline-derived CDR1 and CDR2 are MNHEY and SMNVEV (reference sequence). The germline V and J ends were trimmed by 2 bases and 0 bases, with 8 bases remaining between them. The CDR3 DNA reads TGTGCCAGCAGTTTAATGGCGGCCTCCTACAATGAGCAGTTCTTC. Encoded protein: CASSLMAASYNEQFF.

The chain uses TRBV9 and TRBJ2-5; perhaps TRBD2 as D (6 bases). CDR3 length: 18 residues. Germline loops: CDR1 SGDLS, CDR2 YYNGEE. The V gene lost 4 bases and the J gene lost 1 base, with 23 bases spanning the gap. CDR3 sequence: CASSPGGPGGQLQETQYF. CDR3 coding DNA: TGTGCCAGCAGCCCCGGGGGACCGGGTGGGCAGCTCCAAGAGACCCAGTACTTC.

The chain links TRBV5-1 to TRBJ2-7, with D maybe TRBD2 (5 bases). The CDR3 consists of 15 residues. CDR1 and CDR2 (germline): SGHRS, YFSETQ. The V end lost 0 bases, the J end lost 0 bases, and 10 bases lay between the germline ends. CDR3: CASSLGRGGSYEQYF. For the CDR3, the DNA is TGCGCCAGCAGCTTGGGTCGGGGTGGCTCCTACGAGCAGTACTTC.

The V call is TRBV7-9, the J call TRBJ1-1; 11 bases map to TRBD1. The CDR3 extends over 14 amino acids. Trimming removed 3 bases from V and 6 bases from J; junction bases left unmatched: 3. Germline CDR1 reads SEHNR; CDR2 reads FQNEAQ (reference sequence). DNA for the CDR3: TGTGCCAGCAGCTTCGGACAGGGGGCGGCTGAAGCTTTCTTT. It yields the protein CASSFGQGAAEAFF. Combining the CDR3 with reference TRBV7-9 and TRBJ1-1 gives the whole variable domain DTGVSQNPRHKITKRGQNVTFRCDPISEHNRLYWYRQTLGQGPEFLTYFQNEAQLEKSRLLSDRFSAERPKGSFSTLEIQRTEQGDSAMYLCASSFGQGAAEAFFGQGTRLTVV.

This chain links TRBV27 with TRBJ2-3; TRBD2 aligns across 9 bases. The V and J ends lost 5 bases and 4 bases, in that order; junction bases with no gene match: 19. Germline V gene data show CDR1 as MNHEY and CDR2 as SMNVEV (reference sequence). This CDR3 contains 19 residues. CDR3 bases: TGTGCCAGCAGTCCGAGGCCACTTATAGCGGGAGCCTCGCCAGATACGCAGTATTTT. Protein: CASSPRPLIAGASPDTQYF.

Only a few counts were recorded for this clone. The chain has TRBV28 and TRBJ1-2; unclear D gene. There are 13 residues in the CDR3. The germline V gene has CDR1 MDHEN and CDR2 SYDVKM. Trimming removed 3 bases from V and 4 bases from J, with 9 bases in between. CDR3 loop: CASSFPRSYGYTF. CDR3 DNA: TGTGCCAGCAGTTTTCCCCGCAGCTATGGCTACACCTTC.

There are a few counts of this clone. The rearrangement links TRBV6-5 to TRBJ1-1; D might be TRBD1 (5 bases). The ends were cut back, 0 bases at V and 1 base at J, with 12 bases in the middle. This CDR3 spans 16 amino acids. Germline assignment: CDR1 MNHEY and CDR2 SVGAGI. CDR3 protein: CASSYSGSTANTEAFF. The CDR3 nucleotides are TGTGCCAGCAGTTACTCGGGATCGACAGCGAACACTGAAGCTTTCTTT.

This chain connects TRBV11-3 to TRBJ2-5; the match to TRBD2 covers 12 bases. There are 15 residues in the CDR3. Germline V CDR1 and CDR2: SGHNT, YENEEA. J gave up 1 base and V 5 bases, and 2 bases lay outside the gene matches. CDR3 DNA: TGTGCCAGCAGCCTAGCGGGAGGGCCCCAAGAGACCCAGTACTTC. Protein sequence: CASSLAGGPQETQYF.